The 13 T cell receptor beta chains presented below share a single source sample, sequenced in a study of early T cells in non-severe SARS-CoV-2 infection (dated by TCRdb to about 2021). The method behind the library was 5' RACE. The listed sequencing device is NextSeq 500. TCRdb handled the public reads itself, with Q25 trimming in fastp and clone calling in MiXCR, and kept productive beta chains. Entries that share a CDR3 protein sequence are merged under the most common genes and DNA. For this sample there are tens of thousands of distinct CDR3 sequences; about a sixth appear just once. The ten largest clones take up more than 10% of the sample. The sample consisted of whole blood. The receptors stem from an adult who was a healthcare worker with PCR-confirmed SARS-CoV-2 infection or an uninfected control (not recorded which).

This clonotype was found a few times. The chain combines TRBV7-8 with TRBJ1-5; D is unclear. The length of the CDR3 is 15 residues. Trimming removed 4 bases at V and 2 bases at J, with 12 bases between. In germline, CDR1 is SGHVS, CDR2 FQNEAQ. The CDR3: CASSSVTRGNQPQHF. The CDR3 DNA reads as TGTGCCAGCAGCTCTGTTACACGAGGCAATCAGCCCCAGCATTTT.

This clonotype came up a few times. The chain's CDR3 is CASSLEGPGNTIYF. Written as DNA, the CDR3 is TGTGCCAGCAGCTTGGAGGGGCCGGGAAACACCATATATTTT. The rearrangement links TRBV7-2 to TRBJ1-3; possible D gene TRBD1, 5 bases. The CDR3 length is 14 residues. The ends were cut back, 3 bases at V and 4 bases at J, with 10 bases in the middle. Germline V CDR1 and CDR2: SGHTA, FQGNSA. Based on the CDR3 plus reference TRBV7-2 and TRBJ1-3, the full variable domain is GAGVSQSPSNKVTEKGKDVELRCDPISGHTALYWYRQSLGQGLEFLIYFQGNSAPDKSGLPSDRFSAERTGGSVSTLTIQRTQQEDSAVYLCASSLEGPGNTIYFGEGSWLTVV.

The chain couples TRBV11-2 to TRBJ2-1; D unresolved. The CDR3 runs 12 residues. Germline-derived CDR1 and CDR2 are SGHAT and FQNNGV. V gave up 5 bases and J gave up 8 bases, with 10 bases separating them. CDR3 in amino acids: CASSQEGYEQFF. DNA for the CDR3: TGTGCCAGCAGCCAAGAAGGGTATGAGCAGTTCTTC.

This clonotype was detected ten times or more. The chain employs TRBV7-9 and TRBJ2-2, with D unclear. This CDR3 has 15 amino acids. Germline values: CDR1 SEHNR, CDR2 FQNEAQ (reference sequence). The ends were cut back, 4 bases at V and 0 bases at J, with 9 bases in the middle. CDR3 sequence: CASSSNEANTGELFF. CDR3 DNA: TGTGCCAGCAGCTCCAACGAAGCGAACACCGGGGAGCTGTTTTTT.

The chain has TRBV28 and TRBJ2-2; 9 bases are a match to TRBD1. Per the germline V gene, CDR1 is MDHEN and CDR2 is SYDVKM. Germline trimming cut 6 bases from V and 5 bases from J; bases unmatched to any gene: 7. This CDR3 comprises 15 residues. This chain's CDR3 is CASRAGQGITGELFF. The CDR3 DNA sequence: TGTGCCAGCAGGGCGGGACAGGGAATAACCGGGGAGCTGTTTTTT. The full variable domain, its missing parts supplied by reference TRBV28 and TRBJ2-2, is DVKVTQSSRYLVKRTGEKVFLECVQDMDHENMFWYRQDPGLGLRLIYFSYDVKMKEKGDIPEGYSVSREKKERFSLILESASTNQTSMYLCASRAGQGITGELFFGEGSRLTVL.

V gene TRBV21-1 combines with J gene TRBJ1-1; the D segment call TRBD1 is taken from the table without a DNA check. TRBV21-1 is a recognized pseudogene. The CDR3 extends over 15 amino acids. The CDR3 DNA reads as TGTGCCAGCAGCAAAGGGGACAGGCCGTACACTGAAGCTTTCTTT. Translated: CASSKGDRPYTEAFF.

The CDR3 reads CASSSTSRREAVYGYTF. The CDR3 bases are TGTGCCAGCAGCTCAACATCTCGCAGGGAGGCGGTCTATGGCTACACCTTC. The chain links TRBV7-9 to TRBJ1-2, with TRBD1 as a possible D gene (5 bases). Germline V gene lookup returns CDR1 SEHNR and CDR2 FQNEAQ (reference sequence). The CDR3 has 17 amino acids. With 4 bases removed from V and 4 bases from J, the gap between germline ends came to 22 bases.

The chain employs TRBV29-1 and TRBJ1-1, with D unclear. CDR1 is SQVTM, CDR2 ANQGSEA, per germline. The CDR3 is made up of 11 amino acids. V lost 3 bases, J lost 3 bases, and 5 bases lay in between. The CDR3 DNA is TGCAGCGTTGAGGGATACACTGAAGCTTTCTTT. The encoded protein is CSVEGYTEAFF.

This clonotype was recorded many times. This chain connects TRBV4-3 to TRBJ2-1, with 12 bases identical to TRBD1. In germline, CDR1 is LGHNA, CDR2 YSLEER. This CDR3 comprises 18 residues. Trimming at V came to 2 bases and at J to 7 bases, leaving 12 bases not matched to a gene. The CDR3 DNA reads TGCGCCAGCAGCCAACACCGCCCCGGGACAGGGGGCAGAAATGAGCAGTTCTTC. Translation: CASSQHRPGTGGRNEQFF.

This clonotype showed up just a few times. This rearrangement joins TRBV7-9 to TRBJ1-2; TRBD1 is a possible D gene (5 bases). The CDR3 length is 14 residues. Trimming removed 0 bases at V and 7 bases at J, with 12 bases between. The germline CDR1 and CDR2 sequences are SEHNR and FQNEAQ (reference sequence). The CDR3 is CASSLALPGFGYTF. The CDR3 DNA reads TGTGCCAGCAGCTTAGCGCTCCCAGGGTTTGGCTACACCTTC.

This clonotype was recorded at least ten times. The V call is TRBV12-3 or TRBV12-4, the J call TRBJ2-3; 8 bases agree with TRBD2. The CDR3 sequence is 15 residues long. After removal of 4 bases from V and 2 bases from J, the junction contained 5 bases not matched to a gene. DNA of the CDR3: TGTGCCAGCAGTTCGCGGGGGGTCAACACAGATACGCAGTATTTT. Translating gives CASSSRGVNTDTQYF.

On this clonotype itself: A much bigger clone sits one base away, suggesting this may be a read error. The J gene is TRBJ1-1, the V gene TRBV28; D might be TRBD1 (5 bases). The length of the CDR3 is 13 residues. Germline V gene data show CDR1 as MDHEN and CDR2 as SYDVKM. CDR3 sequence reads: CVSIPGGSTEAFF. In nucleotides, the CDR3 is TGTGTCAGCATCCCTGGGGGGTCCACTGAAGCTTTCTTT.

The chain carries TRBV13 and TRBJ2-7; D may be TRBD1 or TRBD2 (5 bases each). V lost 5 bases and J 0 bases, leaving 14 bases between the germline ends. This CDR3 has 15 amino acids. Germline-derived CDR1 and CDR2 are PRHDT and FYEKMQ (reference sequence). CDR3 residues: CASSGIGDRSYEQYF. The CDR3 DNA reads TGTGCCAGCAGCGGGATAGGGGACCGCTCCTACGAGCAGTACTTC.